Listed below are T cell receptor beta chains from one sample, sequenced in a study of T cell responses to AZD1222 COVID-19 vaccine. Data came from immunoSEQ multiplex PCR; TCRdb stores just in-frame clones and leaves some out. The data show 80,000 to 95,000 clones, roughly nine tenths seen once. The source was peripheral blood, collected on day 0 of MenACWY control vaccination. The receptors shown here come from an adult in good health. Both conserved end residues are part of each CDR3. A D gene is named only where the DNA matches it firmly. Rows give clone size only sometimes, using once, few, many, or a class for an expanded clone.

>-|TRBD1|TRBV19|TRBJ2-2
TGTGCCAGTAGTATAGGGGACAGGGTATCCGGGGAGCTGTTTTTT
CASSIGDRVSGELFF
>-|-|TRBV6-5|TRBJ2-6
TGTGCCAGCAGAGGAGGGGCTGGGGCCAACGTCCTGACTTTC
CASRGGAGANVLTF
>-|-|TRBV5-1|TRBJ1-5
TGCGCCAGCAGCCGGGACGGTGGGGGCAATCAGCCCCAGCATTTT
CASSRDGGGNQPQHF
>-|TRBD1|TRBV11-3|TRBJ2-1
TGTGCCAGCAGCAAGAGAGACAGGGATTACAATGAGCAGTTCTTC
CASSKRDRDYNEQFF
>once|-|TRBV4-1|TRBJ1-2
TGCGCCAGCAGCCAAGACGGGCAGCGTCTTTATGGCTACACCTTC
CASSQDGQRLYGYTF
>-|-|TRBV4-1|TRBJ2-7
TGCGCCAGCAGCCAAGTTCGGGGTACCGACGAGCAGTACTTC
CASSQVRGTDEQYF
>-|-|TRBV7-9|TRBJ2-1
TGTGCCAGCAGCTACAGTGGGGGGAGACCCGATGAGCAGTTCTTC
CASSYSGGRPDEQFF
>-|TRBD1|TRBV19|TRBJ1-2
TGTGCCAGTAGTAACAGGGGGCTTAGTAATGGCTACACCTTC
CASSNRGLSNGYTF
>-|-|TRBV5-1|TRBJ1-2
TGCGCCAGCAGCCTCAACGCAGGCCCTGGGTATGGCTACACCTTC
CASSLNAGPGYGYTF
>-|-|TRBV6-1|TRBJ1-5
TGTGCCAGCAGTGAAGCGTCTGGGGTAGGCAATCAGCCCCAGCATTTT
CASSEASGVGNQPQHF
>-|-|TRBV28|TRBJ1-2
TGTGCCAGCAGTGGGGACGGTACTAACTATGGCTACACCTTC
CASSGDGTNYGYTF
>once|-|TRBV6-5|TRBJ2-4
TGTGCCAGCCGAGGGAGCAACGACATTCAGTACTTC
CASRGSNDIQYF
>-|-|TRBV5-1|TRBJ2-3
TGCGCCAGCAGCCTCGATTCTAGCGAGAGCACAGATACGCAGTATTTT
CASSLDSSESTDTQYF
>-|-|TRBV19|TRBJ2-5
TGTGCCAGTAGTATATGGGGGATGCGAGAGACCCAGTACTTC
CASSIWGMRETQYF
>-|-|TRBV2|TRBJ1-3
TGTGCCAGACGGAGTATGGGAAACACCATATATTTT
CARRSMGNTIYF
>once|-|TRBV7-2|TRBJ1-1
TGTGCCAGCAGTTCGGGGGCCCTGGGGGAAGCTTTCTTT
CASSSGALGEAFF
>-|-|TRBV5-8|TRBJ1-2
TGTGCCAGCAGCCGCAAGGGGGAAAAGGACTATGGCTACACCTTC
CASSRKGEKDYGYTF
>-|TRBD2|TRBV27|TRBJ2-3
TGTGCCAGCAGTTTATCGGCGGCTAGCGGGCGTTCGCAGTATTTT
CASSLSAASGRSQYF
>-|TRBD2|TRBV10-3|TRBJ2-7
TGTGCCATCAATAGTGGACTAGCAGCCCAGAACGAGCAGTACTTC
CAINSGLAAQNEQYF
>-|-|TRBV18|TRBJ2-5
TGTGCCAGCTCACCACTGAGACAGCAAGAGACCCAGTACTTC
CASSPLRQQETQYF
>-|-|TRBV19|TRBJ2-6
TGTGCCAGTAGTATATTAGGGAACAGACCAGGAATCTCTGGGGCCAACGTCCTGACTTTC
CASSILGNRPGISGANVLTF
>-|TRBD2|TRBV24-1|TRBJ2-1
TGTGCCACCAACCGCGGGGGGGAATACAATGAGCAGTTCTTC
CATNRGGEYNEQFF
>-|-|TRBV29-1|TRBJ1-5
TGCAGCGTTGCCACTTCGGATCCCAATCAGCCCCAGCATTTT
CSVATSDPNQPQHF
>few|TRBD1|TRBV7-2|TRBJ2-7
TGTGCCAGCAGCTCGGGCCTCCGGGACAGGGTCTACGAGCAGTACTTC
CASSSGLRDRVYEQYF
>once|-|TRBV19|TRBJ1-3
TGTGCCAGTAGTATAGTGCCGACGGCCTCTGGAAACACCATATATTTT
CASSIVPTASGNTIYF
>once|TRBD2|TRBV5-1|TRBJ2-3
TGCGCCAGCAGCTCGGGAGGTCCCACAGATACGCAGTATTTT
CASSSGGPTDTQYF
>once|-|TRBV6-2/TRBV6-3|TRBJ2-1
TGTGCCAGCAGCCCTCTCCGACAGAGCTCCTACAATGAGCAGTTCTTC
CASSPLRQSSYNEQFF
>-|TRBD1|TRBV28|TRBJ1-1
TGTGCCAGCAGTTTGGCCCTGGGACAGGGGGCGAACACTGAAGCTTTCTTT
CASSLALGQGANTEAFF
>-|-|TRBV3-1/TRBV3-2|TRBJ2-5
TGTGCCAGCAGCCAGGGGCAGACCCCGGGAGAGACCCAGTACTTC
CASSQGQTPGETQYF
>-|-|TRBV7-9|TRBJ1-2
TGTGCCAGCAGCCCTCCTGCCAGGGCCTATGGCTACACCTTC
CASSPPARAYGYTF
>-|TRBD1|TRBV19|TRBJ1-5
TGTGCCACCCAGACAGGGGGCGGCAATCAGCCCCAGCATTTT
CATQTGGGNQPQHF
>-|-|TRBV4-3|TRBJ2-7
TGCGCCAGCAGCCCGGGTACCTCAACCTACGAGCAGTACTTC
CASSPGTSTYEQYF
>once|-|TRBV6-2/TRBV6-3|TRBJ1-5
TGTGCCAGCAGTCCCCTAAGGGGGATAGGAGCCCAGCATTTT
CASSPLRGIGAQHF
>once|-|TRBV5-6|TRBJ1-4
TGTGCCAGCCTACAGCGAGGGGATTTTAATGAAAAACTGTTTTTT
CASLQRGDFNEKLFF
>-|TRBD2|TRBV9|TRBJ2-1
TGTGCCAGCAGCTCAAGCGGGGCCCCCGGGGATGAGCAGTTCTTC
CASSSSGAPGDEQFF
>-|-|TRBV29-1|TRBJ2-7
TGCAGCGTTGACTATATTGGCGACCAGTACTTC
CSVDYIGDQYF
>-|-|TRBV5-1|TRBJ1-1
TGCGCCAGCAGCTCGGGACAACCGAACACTGAAGCTTTCTTT
CASSSGQPNTEAFF
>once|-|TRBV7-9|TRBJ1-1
TGTGCCAGCAGCTTACAGGGTGGAGGGGACACTGAAGCTTTCTTT
CASSLQGGGDTEAFF
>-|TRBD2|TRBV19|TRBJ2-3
TGTGCCAGTAGTATAGGGACTAGCGGGGCAGATACGCAGTATTTT
CASSIGTSGADTQYF
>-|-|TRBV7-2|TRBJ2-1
TGTGCCAGCAGCTCAGGACCGATAACCAATGAGCAGTTCTTC
CASSSGPITNEQFF
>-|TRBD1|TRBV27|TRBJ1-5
TGTGCCAGCAGTTACAGGGGCGGCAATCAGCCCCAGCATTTT
CASSYRGGNQPQHF
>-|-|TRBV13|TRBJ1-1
TGTGCCAGCGGGAAGAACACTGAAGCTTTCTTT
CASGKNTEAFF
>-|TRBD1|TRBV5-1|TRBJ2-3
TGCGCCAGCAGCTTGGACGGGACAGGCACAGATACGCAGTATTTT
CASSLDGTGTDTQYF
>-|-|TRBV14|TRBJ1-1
TGTGCCAGCAGCCGGACGAGGGTGGAAGCTTTCTTT
CASSRTRVEAFF
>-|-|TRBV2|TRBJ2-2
TGTGCCAGCAGCGTTCAGGGTCGGAATACCGGGGAGCTGTTTTTT
CASSVQGRNTGELFF
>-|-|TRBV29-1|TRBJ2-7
TGCAGCGTTGAAAAGGCAGGGTCCTACGAGCAGTACTTC
CSVEKAGSYEQYF
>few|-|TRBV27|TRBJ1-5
TGTGCCAGCAGTTTTAGGGGTCATAGCAATCAGCCCCAGCATTTT
CASSFRGHSNQPQHF
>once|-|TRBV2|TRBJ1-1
TGTGCCAGCAGTGATATGCCACAGGGTTCGGAAGCTTTCTTT
CASSDMPQGSEAFF
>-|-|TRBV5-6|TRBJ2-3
TGTGCCAGCAGCTTGTCCCGTGATACGCAGTATTTT
CASSLSRDTQYF
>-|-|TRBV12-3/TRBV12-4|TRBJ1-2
TGTGCCAGCAGTTTTAGCGTCTATGGCTACACCTTC
CASSFSVYGYTF
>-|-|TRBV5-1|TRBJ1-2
TGCGCCAGCAGCTTGGTTCCCGGAGACTATGGCTACACCTTC
CASSLVPGDYGYTF